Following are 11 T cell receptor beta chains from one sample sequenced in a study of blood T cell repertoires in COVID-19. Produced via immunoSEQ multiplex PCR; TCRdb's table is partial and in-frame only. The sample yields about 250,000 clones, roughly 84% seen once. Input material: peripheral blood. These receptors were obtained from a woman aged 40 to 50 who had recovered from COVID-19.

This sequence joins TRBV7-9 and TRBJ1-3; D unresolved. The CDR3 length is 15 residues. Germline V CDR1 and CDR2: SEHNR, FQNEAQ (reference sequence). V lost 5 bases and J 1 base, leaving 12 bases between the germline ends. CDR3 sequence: CASSPLGGSGNTIYF. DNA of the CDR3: TGTGCCAGCAGCCCCCTTGGCGGGTCTGGAAACACCATATATTTT. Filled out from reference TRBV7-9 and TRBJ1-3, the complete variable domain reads DTGVSQNPRHKITKRGQNVTFRCDPISEHNRLYWYRQTLGQGPEFLTYFQNEAQLEKSRLLSDRFSAERPKGSFSTLEIQRTEQGDSAMYLCASSPLGGSGNTIYFGEGSWLTVV.

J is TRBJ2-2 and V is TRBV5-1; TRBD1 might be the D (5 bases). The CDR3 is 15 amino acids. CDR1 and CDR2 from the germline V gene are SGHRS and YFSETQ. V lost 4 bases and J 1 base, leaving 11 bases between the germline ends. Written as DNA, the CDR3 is TGCGCCAGCAGCCAGTCCCAGGGGAACACCGGGGAGCTGTTTTTT. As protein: CASSQSQGNTGELFF.

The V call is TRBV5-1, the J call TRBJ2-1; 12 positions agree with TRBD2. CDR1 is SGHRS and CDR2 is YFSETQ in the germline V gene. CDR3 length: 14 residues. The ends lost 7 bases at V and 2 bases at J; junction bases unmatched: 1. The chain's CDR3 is CASASGGAYNEQFF. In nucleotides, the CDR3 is TGCGCCAGCGCTAGCGGGGGGGCCTACAATGAGCAGTTCTTC.

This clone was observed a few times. The CDR3 reads CASSHRGMNTEAFF. CDR3 in DNA: TGTGCCAGCAGCCACAGGGGGATGAACACTGAAGCTTTCTTT. The V call is TRBV28, the J call TRBJ1-1, with 8 bases matching TRBD1. V trimming: 6 bases; J trimming: 0 bases; junction bases outside the gene matches: 3. Germline V gene data show CDR1 as MDHEN and CDR2 as SYDVKM. The CDR3 has 14 residues.

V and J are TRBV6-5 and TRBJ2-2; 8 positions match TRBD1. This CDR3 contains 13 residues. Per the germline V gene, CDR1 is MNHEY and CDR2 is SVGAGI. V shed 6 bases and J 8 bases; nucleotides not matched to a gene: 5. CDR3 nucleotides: TGTGCCAGCAGACAGGGGGTCGGAGGGGAGCTGTTTTTT. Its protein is CASRQGVGGELFF.

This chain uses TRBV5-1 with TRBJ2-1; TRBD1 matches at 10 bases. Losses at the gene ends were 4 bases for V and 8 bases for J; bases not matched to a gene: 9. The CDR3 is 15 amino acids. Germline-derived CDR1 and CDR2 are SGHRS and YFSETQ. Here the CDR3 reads CASSRAGQGTDEQFF. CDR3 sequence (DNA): TGCGCCAGCAGCCGGGCGGGACAGGGGACCGATGAGCAGTTCTTC.

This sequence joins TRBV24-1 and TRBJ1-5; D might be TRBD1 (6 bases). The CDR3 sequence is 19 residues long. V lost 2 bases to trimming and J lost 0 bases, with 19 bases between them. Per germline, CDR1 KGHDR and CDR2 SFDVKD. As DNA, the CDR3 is TGTGCCACCAGTGATTCTGACCCCCGAACAGGGAATAGCAATCAGCCCCAGCATTTT. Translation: CATSDSDPRTGNSNQPQHF.

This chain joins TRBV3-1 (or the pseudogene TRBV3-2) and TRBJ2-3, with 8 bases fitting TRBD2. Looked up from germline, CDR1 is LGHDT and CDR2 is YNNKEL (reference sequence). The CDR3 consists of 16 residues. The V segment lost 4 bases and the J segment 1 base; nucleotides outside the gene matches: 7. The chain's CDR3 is CASSPGSGVGTDTQYF. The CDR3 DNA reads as TGTGCCAGCAGCCCGGGTAGCGGGGTAGGCACAGATACGCAGTATTTT.

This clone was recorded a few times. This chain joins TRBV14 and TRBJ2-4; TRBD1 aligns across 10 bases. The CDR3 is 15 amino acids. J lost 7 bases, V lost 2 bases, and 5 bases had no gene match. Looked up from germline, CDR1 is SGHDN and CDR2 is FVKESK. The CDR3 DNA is TGTGCCAGCAGCCAACAAGGACAGGGGGTGAACATTCAGTACTTC. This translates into CASSQQGQGVNIQYF.

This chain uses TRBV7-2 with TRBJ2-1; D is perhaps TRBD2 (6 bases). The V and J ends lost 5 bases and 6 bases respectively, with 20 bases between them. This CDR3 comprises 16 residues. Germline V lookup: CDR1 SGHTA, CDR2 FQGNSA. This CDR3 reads CASSPQKEWGGNEQFF. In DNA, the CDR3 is TGTGCCAGCAGCCCACAGAAAGAGTGGGGAGGCAATGAGCAGTTCTTC.

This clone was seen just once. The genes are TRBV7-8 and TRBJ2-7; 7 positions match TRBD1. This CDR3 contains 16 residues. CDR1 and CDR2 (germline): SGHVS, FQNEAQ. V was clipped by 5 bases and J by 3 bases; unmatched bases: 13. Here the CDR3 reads CASSRGQALDHYEQYF. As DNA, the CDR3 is TGTGCCAGCAGCCGAGGACAGGCGCTGGACCACTACGAGCAGTACTTC.